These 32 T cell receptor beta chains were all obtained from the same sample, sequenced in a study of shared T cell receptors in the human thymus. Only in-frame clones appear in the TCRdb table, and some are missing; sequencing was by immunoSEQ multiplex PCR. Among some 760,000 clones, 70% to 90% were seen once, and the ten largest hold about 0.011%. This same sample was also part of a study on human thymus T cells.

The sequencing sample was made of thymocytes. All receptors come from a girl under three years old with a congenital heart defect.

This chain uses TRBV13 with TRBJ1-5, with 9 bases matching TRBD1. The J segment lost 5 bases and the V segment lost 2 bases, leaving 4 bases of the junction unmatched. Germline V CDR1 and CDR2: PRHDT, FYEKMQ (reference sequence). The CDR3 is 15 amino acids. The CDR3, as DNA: TGTGCCAGCAGCTTACACAGGACAGGGGATCAGCCCCAGCATTTT. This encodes CASSLHRTGDQPQHF.

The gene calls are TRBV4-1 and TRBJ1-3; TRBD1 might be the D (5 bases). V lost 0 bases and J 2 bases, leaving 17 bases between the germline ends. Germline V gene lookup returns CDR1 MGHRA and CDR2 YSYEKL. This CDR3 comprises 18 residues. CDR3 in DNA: TGCGCCAGCAGCCAAGATTCGTCGGGGGAAGTCGCTGGAAACACCATATATTTT. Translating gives CASSQDSSGEVAGNTIYF.

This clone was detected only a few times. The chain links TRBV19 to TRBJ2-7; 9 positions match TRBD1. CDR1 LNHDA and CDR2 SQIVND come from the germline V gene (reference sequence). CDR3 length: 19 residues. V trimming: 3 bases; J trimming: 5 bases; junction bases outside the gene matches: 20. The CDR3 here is CASSIPAPPSGQGPHEQYF. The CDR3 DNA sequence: TGTGCCAGTAGTATCCCGGCCCCGCCCTCGGGACAGGGTCCCCACGAGCAGTACTTC. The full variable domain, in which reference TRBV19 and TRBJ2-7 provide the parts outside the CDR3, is DGGITQSPKYLFRKEGQNVTLSCEQNLNHDAMYWYRQDPGQGLRLIYYSQIVNDFQKGDIAEGYSVSREKKESFPLTVTSAQKNPTAFYLCASSIPAPPSGQGPHEQYFGPGTRLTVT.

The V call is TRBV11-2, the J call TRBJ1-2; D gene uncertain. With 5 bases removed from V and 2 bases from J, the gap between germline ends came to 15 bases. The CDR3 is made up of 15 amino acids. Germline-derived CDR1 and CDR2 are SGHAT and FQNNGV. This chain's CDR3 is CASSRTVEGNYGYTF. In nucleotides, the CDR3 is TGTGCCAGCAGCCGTACAGTAGAGGGAAACTATGGCTACACCTTC.

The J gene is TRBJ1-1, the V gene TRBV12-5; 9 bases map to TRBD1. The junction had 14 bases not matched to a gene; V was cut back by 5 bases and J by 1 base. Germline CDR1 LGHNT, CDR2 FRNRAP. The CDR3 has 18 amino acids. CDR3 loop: CASGPQYPGTGRNTEAFF. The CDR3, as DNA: TGTGCTAGTGGTCCCCAATACCCCGGGACAGGGAGGAACACTGAAGCTTTCTTT.

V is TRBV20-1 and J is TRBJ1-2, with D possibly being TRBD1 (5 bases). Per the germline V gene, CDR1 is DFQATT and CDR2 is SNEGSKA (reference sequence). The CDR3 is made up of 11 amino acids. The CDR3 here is CSWVQTDGYTF. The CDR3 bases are TGCAGCTGGGTTCAGACAGATGGCTACACCTTC.

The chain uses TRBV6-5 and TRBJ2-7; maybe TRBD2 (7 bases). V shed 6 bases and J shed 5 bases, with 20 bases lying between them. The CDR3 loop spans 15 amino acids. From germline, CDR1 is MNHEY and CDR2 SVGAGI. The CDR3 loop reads CASSHAGAGTNEQYF. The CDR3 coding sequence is TGTGCCAGCAGCCACGCGGGGGCGGGGACTAACGAGCAGTACTTC.

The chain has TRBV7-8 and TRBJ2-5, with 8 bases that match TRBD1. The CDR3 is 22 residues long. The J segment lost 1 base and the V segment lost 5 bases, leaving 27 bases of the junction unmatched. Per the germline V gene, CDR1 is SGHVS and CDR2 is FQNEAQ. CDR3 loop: CASSGPGGPKIDLVHIQETQYF. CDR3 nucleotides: TGTGCCAGCAGCGGCCCAGGGGGCCCCAAAATAGACCTGGTCCACATCCAAGAGACCCAGTACTTC.

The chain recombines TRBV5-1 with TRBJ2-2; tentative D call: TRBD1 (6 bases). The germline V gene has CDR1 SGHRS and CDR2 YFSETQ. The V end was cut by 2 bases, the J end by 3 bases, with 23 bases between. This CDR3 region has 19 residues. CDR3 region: CASSFTGILDGADTGELFF. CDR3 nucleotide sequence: TGCGCCAGCAGCTTCACAGGGATACTCGACGGGGCCGACACCGGGGAGCTGTTTTTT.

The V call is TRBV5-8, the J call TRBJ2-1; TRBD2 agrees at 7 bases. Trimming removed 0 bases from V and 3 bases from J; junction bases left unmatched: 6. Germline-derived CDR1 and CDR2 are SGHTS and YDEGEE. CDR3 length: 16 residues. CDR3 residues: CASSLAGGIGYNEQFF. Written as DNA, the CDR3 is TGTGCCAGCAGCTTGGCCGGGGGGATCGGCTACAATGAGCAGTTCTTC. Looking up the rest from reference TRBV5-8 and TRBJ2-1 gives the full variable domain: EAGVTQSPTHLIKTRGQQATLRCSPISGHTSVYWYQQALGLGLQFLLWYDEGEERNRGNFPPRFSGRQFPNYSSELNVNALELEDSALYLCASSLAGGIGYNEQFFGPGTRLTVL.

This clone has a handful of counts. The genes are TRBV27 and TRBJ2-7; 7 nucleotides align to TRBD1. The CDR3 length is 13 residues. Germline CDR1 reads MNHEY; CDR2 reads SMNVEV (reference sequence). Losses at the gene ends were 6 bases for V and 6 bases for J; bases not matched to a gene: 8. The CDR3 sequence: CASSPGQSGEQYF. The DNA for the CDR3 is TGTGCCAGCAGCCCGGGACAGTCTGGCGAGCAGTACTTC.

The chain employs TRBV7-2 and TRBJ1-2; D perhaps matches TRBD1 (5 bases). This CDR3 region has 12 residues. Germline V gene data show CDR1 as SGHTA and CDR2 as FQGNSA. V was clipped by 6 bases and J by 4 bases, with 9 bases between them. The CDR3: CASRGTAYGYTF. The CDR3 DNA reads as TGTGCCAGCAGGGGGACTGCCTATGGCTACACCTTC.

The CDR3 region has the DNA TGTGCCAGCAGTTATCAGCGGGCCTCCTGGGGGAACACTGAAGCTTTCTTT. Amino acids: CASSYQRASWGNTEAFF. V and J are TRBV2 and TRBJ1-1; no clear D. This CDR3 is 17 amino acids long. Germline V lookup: CDR1 SNHLY, CDR2 FYNNEI. Between the trimmed V and J ends, which lost 5 bases and 1 base, there was a span of 20 bases.

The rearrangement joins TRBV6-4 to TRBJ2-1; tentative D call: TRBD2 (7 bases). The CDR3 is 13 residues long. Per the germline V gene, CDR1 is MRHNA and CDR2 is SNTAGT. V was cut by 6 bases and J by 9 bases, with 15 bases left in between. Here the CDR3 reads CASSKRGGTEQFF. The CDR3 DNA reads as TGTGCCAGCAGCAAAAGGGGGGGCACTGAGCAGTTCTTC.

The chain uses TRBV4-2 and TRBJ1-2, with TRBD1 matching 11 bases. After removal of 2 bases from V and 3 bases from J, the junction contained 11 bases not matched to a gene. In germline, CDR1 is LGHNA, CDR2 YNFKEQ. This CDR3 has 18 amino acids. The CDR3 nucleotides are TGTGCCAGCAGCCAAACACCGGGACAGGGGGTCAACCACTATGGCTACACCTTC. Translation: CASSQTPGQGVNHYGYTF.

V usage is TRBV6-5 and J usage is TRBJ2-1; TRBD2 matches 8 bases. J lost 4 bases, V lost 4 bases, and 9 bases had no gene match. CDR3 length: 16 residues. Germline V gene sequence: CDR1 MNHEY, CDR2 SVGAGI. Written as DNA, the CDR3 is TGTGCCAGCAGTTGGCGTCTGGCGGGGGGTTACAATGAGCAGTTCTTC. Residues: CASSWRLAGGYNEQFF.

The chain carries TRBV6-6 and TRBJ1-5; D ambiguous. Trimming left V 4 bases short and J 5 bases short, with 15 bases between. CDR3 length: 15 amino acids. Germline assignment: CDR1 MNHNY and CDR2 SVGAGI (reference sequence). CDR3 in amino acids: CASSWQARVDQPQHF. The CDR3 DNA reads TGTGCCAGCAGTTGGCAGGCGAGAGTGGATCAGCCCCAGCATTTT.

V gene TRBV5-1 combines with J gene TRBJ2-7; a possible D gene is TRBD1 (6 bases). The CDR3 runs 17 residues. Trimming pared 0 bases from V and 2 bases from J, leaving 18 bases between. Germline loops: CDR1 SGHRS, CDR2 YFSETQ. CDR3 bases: TGCGCCAGCAGCTTGGCTGACATCAGTGAGGGGGCCTACGAGCAGTACTTC. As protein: CASSLADISEGAYEQYF.

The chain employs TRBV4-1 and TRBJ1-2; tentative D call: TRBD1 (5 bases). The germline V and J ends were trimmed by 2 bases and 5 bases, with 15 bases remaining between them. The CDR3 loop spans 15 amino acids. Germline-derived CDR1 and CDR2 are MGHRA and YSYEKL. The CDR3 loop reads CASSQFGGGRYGYTF. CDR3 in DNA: TGCGCCAGCAGCCAATTCGGGGGTGGGCGTTATGGCTACACCTTC.

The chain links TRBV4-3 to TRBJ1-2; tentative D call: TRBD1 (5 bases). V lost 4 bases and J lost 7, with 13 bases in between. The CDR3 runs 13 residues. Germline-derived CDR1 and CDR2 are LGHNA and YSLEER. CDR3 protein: CASSPNLTAGYTF. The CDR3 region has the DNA TGCGCCAGCAGCCCAAACCTGACAGCTGGCTACACCTTC.

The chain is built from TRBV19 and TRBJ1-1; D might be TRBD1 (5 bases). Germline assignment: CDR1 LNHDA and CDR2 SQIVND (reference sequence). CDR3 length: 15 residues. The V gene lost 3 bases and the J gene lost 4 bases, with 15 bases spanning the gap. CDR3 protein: CASSIPGGRITEAFF. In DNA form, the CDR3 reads TGTGCCAGTAGTATTCCCGGGGGAAGAATCACTGAAGCTTTCTTT. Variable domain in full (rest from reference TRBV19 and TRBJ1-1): DGGITQSPKYLFRKEGQNVTLSCEQNLNHDAMYWYRQDPGQGLRLIYYSQIVNDFQKGDIAEGYSVSREKKESFPLTVTSAQKNPTAFYLCASSIPGGRITEAFFGQGTRLTVV.

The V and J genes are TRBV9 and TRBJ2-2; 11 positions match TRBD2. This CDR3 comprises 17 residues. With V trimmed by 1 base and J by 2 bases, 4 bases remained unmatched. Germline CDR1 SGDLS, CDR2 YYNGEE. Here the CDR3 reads CASSVNLAGGNTGELFF. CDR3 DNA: TGTGCCAGCAGCGTAAATCTAGCGGGGGGTAACACCGGGGAGCTGTTTTTT.

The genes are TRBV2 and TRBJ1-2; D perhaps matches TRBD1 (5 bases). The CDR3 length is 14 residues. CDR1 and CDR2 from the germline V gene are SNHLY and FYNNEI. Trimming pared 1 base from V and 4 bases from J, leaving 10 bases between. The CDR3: CASSEVGGSYGYTF. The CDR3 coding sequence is TGTGCCAGCAGTGAAGTCGGGGGGTCCTATGGCTACACCTTC. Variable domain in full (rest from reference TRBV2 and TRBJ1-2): EPEVTQTPSHQVTQMGQEVILRCVPISNHLYFYWYRQILGQKVEFLVSFYNNEISEKSEIFDDQFSVERPDGSNFTLKIRSTKLEDSAMYFCASSEVGGSYGYTFGSGTRLTVV.

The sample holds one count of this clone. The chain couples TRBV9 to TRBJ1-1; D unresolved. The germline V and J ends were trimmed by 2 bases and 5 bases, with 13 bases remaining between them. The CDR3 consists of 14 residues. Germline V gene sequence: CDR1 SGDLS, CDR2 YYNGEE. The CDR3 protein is CASSVGGSSTEAFF. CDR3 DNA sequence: TGTGCCAGCAGCGTTGGAGGGTCGTCAACTGAAGCTTTCTTT.

The CDR3 protein is CASSSGTGAFF. The DNA of the CDR3 is TGTGCCAGCAGCTCCGGGACAGGAGCTTTCTTT. The V call is TRBV11-1, the J call TRBJ1-1; 8 bases map to TRBD1. This CDR3 comprises 11 residues. V was pared by 4 bases and J by 10 bases, with 2 bases of the junction left unmatched. From germline, CDR1 is SGHAT and CDR2 FQDESV (reference sequence). Full variable domain (rest looked up from reference TRBV11-1 and TRBJ1-1): EAEVAQSPRYKITEKSQAVAFWCDPISGHATLYWYRQILGQGPELLVQFQDESVVDDSQLPKDRFSAERLKGVDSTLKIQPAELGDSAMYLCASSSGTGAFFGQGTRLTVV.

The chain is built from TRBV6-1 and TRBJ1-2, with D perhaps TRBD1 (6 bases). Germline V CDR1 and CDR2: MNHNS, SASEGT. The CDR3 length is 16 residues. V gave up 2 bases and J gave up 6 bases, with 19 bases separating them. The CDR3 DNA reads TGTGCCAGCAGTGAACCAGCTGGGGGGGCGCTGAATGGCTACACCTTC. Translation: CASSEPAGGALNGYTF.

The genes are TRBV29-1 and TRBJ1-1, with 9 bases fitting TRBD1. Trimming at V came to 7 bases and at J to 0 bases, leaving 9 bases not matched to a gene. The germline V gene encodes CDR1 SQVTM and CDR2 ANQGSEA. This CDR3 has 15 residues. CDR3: CSGTGDKGMNTEAFF. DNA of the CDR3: TGCAGCGGGACAGGGGATAAGGGGATGAACACTGAAGCTTTCTTT. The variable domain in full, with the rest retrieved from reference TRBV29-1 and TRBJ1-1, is SAVISQKPSRDICQRGTSLTIQCQVDSQVTMMFWYRQQPGQSLTLIATANQGSEATYESGFVIDKFPISRPNLTFSTLTVSNMSPEDSSIYLCSGTGDKGMNTEAFFGQGTRLTVV.

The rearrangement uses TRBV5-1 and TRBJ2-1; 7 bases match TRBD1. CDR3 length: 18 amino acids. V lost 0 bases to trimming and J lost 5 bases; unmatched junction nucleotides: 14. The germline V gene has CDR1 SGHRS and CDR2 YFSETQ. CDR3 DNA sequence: TGCGCCAGCAGCTTGGAGGGGACAGTTTGGCTGGTTAACAATGAGCAGTTCTTC. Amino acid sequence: CASSLEGTVWLVNNEQFF.

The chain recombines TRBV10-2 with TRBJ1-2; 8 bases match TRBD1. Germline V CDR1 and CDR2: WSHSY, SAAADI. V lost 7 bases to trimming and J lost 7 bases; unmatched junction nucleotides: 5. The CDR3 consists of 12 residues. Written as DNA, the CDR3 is TGCGCCAGCACCACAGGGGGATTTGGCTACACCTTC. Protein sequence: CASTTGGFGYTF.

The CDR3 sequence: CASSLFDPSEQGCAYNEQFF. CDR3 nucleotides: TGCGCCAGCAGCTTGTTTGACCCCTCCGAACAGGGTTGCGCCTACAATGAGCAGTTCTTC. The chain uses TRBV5-1 and TRBJ2-1; tentatively, D is TRBD1 (6 bases). The germline V gene has CDR1 SGHRS and CDR2 YFSETQ. Trimming removed 1 base from V and 2 bases from J, with 25 bases in between. The CDR3 sequence is 20 residues long.

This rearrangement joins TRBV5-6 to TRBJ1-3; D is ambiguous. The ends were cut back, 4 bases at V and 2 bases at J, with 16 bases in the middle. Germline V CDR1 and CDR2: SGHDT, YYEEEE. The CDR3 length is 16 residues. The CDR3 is CASSLYGRPTGNTIYF. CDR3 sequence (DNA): TGTGCCAGCAGCCTTTATGGGAGACCAACTGGAAACACCATATATTTT. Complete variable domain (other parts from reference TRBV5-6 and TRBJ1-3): DAGVTQSPTHLIKTRGQQVTLRCSPKSGHDTVSWYQQALGQGPQFIFQYYEEEERQRGNFPDRFSGHQFPNYSSELNVNALLLGDSALYLCASSLYGRPTGNTIYFGEGSWLTVV.

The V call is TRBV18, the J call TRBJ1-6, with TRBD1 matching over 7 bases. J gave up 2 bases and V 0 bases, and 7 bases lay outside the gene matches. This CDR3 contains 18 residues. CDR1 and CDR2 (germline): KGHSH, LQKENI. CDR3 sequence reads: CASSPPTGKRPYNSPLHF. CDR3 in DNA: TGTGCCAGCTCACCACCGACAGGGAAGAGGCCCTATAATTCACCCCTCCACTTT.